These 24 T cell receptor beta chains came from one sample sequenced in a study of shared clonotypes between healthy human individuals. Data came from immunoSEQ multiplex PCR; TCRdb stores just in-frame clones and leaves some out. This table holds about 550,000 clones, roughly 96% found once. CD45RO-negative, CCR7-selected cells formed the naive CD8 fraction, which excluded terminally differentiated effector memory CD45RA+ cells. What was sequenced was naive CD8+ T cells sorted from blood. All receptors come from a woman aged 25 to 39 in good health.

The chain links TRBV28 to TRBJ2-3; a possible D gene is TRBD1 (5 bases). This CDR3 comprises 17 residues. CDR1 and CDR2 from the germline V gene are MDHEN and SYDVKM. Trimming removed 6 bases at V and 2 bases at J, with 21 bases between. The CDR3 nucleotides read TGTGCCAGCAGCTGGACATTACTCGCCACCAACACAGATACGCAGTATTTT. It translates to CASSWTLLATNTDTQYF.

This sequence joins TRBV27 and TRBJ2-1; D is unresolved. CDR3 length: 15 amino acids. The germline V and J ends were trimmed by 2 bases and 4 bases, with 12 bases remaining between them. Germline V gene data show CDR1 as MNHEY and CDR2 as SMNVEV (reference sequence). Here the CDR3 DNA reads TGTGCCAGCAGTTTACTCGGGCCTTTTTACAATGAGCAGTTCTTC. Its translation: CASSLLGPFYNEQFF.

The rearrangement joins TRBV25-1 to TRBJ2-1; 9 positions agree with TRBD1. The V segment lost 7 bases and the J segment 0 bases; nucleotides outside the gene matches: 1. This CDR3 has 14 residues. The germline CDR1 and CDR2 sequences are MGHDK and SYGVNS. The CDR3 DNA follows: TGTGCCAGCAAGGACAGGGGCTCCTACAATGAGCAGTTCTTC. Translated, it gives CASKDRGSYNEQFF.

This chain links TRBV6-5 with TRBJ2-1, with D perhaps TRBD2 (7 bases). The CDR3 sequence is 16 residues long. Germline V gene sequence: CDR1 MNHEY, CDR2 SVGAGI. V lost 2 bases and J 8 bases, leaving 19 bases between the germline ends. The DNA of the CDR3 is TGTGCCAGCAGTTACGCCGTAAGGGGGGGCAGCGATGAGCAGTTCTTC. As protein: CASSYAVRGGSDEQFF.

The CDR3 DNA sequence: TGTGCCAGCAATCCTAGCTCCTACAATGAGCAGTTCTTC. As protein: CASNPSSYNEQFF. The rearrangement links TRBV28 to TRBJ2-1; D is ambiguous. Trimming took 7 bases from V and 0 from J, leaving 7 bases between them. This CDR3 region has 13 residues. Per germline, CDR1 MDHEN and CDR2 SYDVKM.

The chain recombines TRBV7-8 with TRBJ1-1; D not resolved. Germline CDR1 SGHVS, CDR2 FQNEAQ. Deletions cut 1 base from V and 1 base from J, with 4 bases between. There are 13 residues in the CDR3. CDR3 amino acids: CASSLGRNTEAFF. The CDR3 coding sequence is TGTGCCAGCAGCTTAGGGCGGAACACTGAAGCTTTCTTT. Based on the CDR3 plus reference TRBV7-8 and TRBJ1-1, the full variable domain is GAGVSQSPRYKVAKRGQDVALRCDPISGHVSLFWYQQALGQGPEFLTYFQNEAQLDKSGLPSDRFFAERPEGSVSTLKIQRTQQEDSAVYLCASSLGRNTEAFFGQGTRLTVV.

A single count supports this clone. This sequence joins TRBV4-2 and TRBJ2-1, with D tentatively TRBD2 (7 bases). Per germline, CDR1 LGHNA and CDR2 YNFKEQ. Trimming removed 2 bases at V and 8 bases at J, with 10 bases between. The CDR3 length is 13 residues. CDR3 nucleotide sequence: TGTGCCAGCAGCCAAACCGGGGGGCATGAGCAGTTCTTC. It is translated as CASSQTGGHEQFF.

This chain connects TRBV29-1 to TRBJ2-3; D may match TRBD1 or TRBD2 (5 bases each). This CDR3 is 14 amino acids long. V was cut by 4 bases and J by 1 base, with 12 bases left in between. Germline values: CDR1 SQVTM, CDR2 ANQGSEA. The CDR3 spells CSVVHRGGTDTQYF. The CDR3, as DNA: TGCAGCGTTGTTCACCGAGGGGGCACAGATACGCAGTATTTT.

J is TRBJ2-3 and V is TRBV7-9, with 7 bases identical to TRBD1. This CDR3 region has 15 residues. J gave up 2 bases and V 6 bases, and 8 bases lay outside the gene matches. Germline-derived CDR1 and CDR2 are SEHNR and FQNEAQ (reference sequence). In DNA form, the CDR3 reads TGTGCCAGCAGTCAGACAGGGACGGTCACAGATACGCAGTATTTT. As protein: CASSQTGTVTDTQYF.

The V and J genes are TRBV7-8 and TRBJ2-2; TRBD2 agrees at 10 bases. CDR1 and CDR2 (germline): SGHVS, FQNEAQ. The length of the CDR3 is 18 residues. V was clipped by 1 base and J by 2 bases; unmatched bases: 7. The CDR3 sequence: CASSLGTSGNLNTGELFF. DNA for the CDR3: TGTGCCAGCAGCTTAGGAACTAGCGGGAACCTTAACACCGGGGAGCTGTTTTTT. Complete variable domain (other parts from reference TRBV7-8 and TRBJ2-2): GAGVSQSPRYKVAKRGQDVALRCDPISGHVSLFWYQQALGQGPEFLTYFQNEAQLDKSGLPSDRFFAERPEGSVSTLKIQRTQQEDSAVYLCASSLGTSGNLNTGELFFGEGSRLTVL.

The rearrangement uses TRBV19 and TRBJ2-5, with D perhaps matching TRBD2 (6 bases). Trimming left V 5 bases short and J 6 bases short, with 13 bases between. Germline loops: CDR1 LNHDA, CDR2 SQIVND (reference sequence). The CDR3 loop spans 13 amino acids. DNA of the CDR3: TGTGCCAGTAGTGAGACTAGTAAAAAGACCCAGTACTTC. Its protein product is CASSETSKKTQYF.

The rearrangement joins TRBV7-6 to TRBJ1-2; D is perhaps TRBD1 (6 bases). Germline V gene data show CDR1 as SGHVS and CDR2 as FNYEAQ. With 2 bases removed from V and 4 bases from J, the gap between germline ends came to 14 bases. This CDR3 is 15 amino acids long. DNA of the CDR3: TGTGCCAGCAGCTTAACTGCGGGGGCCCGCTATGGCTACACCTTC. Its protein is CASSLTAGARYGYTF.

The chain joins TRBV28 to TRBJ2-1, with 8 nucleotides matching TRBD2. Unmatched junction bases numbered 10, after V lost 4 bases and J lost 5 bases. The CDR3 totals 16 residues. CDR1 MDHEN and CDR2 SYDVKM come from the germline V gene. CDR3 sequence reads: CASSWFGGRPDNEQFF. The CDR3 bases are TGTGCCAGCAGTTGGTTTGGCGGGAGGCCTGACAATGAGCAGTTCTTC.

V gene TRBV28 combines with J gene TRBJ2-6; TRBD1 matches at 8 bases. V dropped 7 bases and J dropped 1; count of bases not matched to a gene: 9. Germline-derived CDR1 and CDR2 are MDHEN and SYDVKM. CDR3 length: 17 amino acids. This chain's CDR3 is CASKLTGVPSGANVLTF. The CDR3 coding sequence is TGTGCCAGCAAGCTGACAGGGGTACCGTCTGGGGCCAACGTCCTGACTTTC. The variable domain in full, completed from reference TRBV28 and TRBJ2-6, reads DVKVTQSSRYLVKRTGEKVFLECVQDMDHENMFWYRQDPGLGLRLIYFSYDVKMKEKGDIPEGYSVSREKKERFSLILESASTNQTSMYLCASKLTGVPSGANVLTFGAGSRLTVL.

The chain has TRBV19 and TRBJ1-1, with D uncertain. Germline V lookup: CDR1 LNHDA, CDR2 SQIVND (reference sequence). V lost 3 bases to trimming and J lost 5 bases, with 10 bases between them. There are 13 residues in the CDR3. CDR3 bases: TGTGCCAGTAGTATGATTATCTGGACTGAAGCTTTCTTT. Residues: CASSMIIWTEAFF.

The V gene is TRBV7-3, the J gene TRBJ2-3, with D tentatively TRBD2 (5 bases). The CDR3 extends over 13 amino acids. CDR1 is SGHTA and CDR2 is FQGTGA in the germline V gene. The germline V and J ends were trimmed by 8 bases and 0 bases, with 9 bases remaining between them. The chain's CDR3 is CASQDLSTDTQYF. CDR3 bases: TGTGCCAGCCAGGACTTAAGCACAGATACGCAGTATTTT.

V gene TRBV7-2 combines with J gene TRBJ2-4; D possibly corresponds to TRBD2 (6 bases). V was pared by 2 bases and J by 1 base, with 12 bases between. Per the germline V gene, CDR1 is SGHTA and CDR2 is FQGNSA. The CDR3 loop spans 16 amino acids. CDR3 residues: CASSLWGDGAKNIQYF. Here the CDR3 DNA reads TGTGCCAGCAGCTTATGGGGGGATGGGGCCAAAAACATTCAGTACTTC.

The chain combines TRBV19 with TRBJ1-1; D possibly corresponds to TRBD1 (5 bases). This CDR3 has 16 residues. The V end lost 7 bases, the J end lost 0 bases, and 18 bases lay between the germline ends. Per germline, CDR1 LNHDA and CDR2 SQIVND (reference sequence). The CDR3 spells CASTVGRGALNTEAFF. The CDR3, as DNA: TGTGCCAGTACCGTGGGGAGGGGAGCGTTGAACACTGAAGCTTTCTTT.

V and J are TRBV2 and TRBJ2-1; D gene uncertain. There are 15 residues in the CDR3. The germline V and J ends were trimmed by 2 bases and 6 bases, with 14 bases remaining between them. Germline V CDR1 and CDR2: SNHLY, FYNNEI. For the CDR3, the DNA is TGTGCCAGCAGTGAATTTGTTCGGCCCGCCAATGAGCAGTTCTTC. Translating gives CASSEFVRPANEQFF. The whole variable domain, filled in from reference TRBV2 and TRBJ2-1, reads EPEVTQTPSHQVTQMGQEVILRCVPISNHLYFYWYRQILGQKVEFLVSFYNNEISEKSEIFDDQFSVERPDGSNFTLKIRSTKLEDSAMYFCASSEFVRPANEQFFGPGTRLTVL.

This chain links TRBV27 with TRBJ2-1, with D possibly TRBD1 on 5 matching bases. The CDR3 spans 15 residues. V was shortened by 5 bases and J by 4 bases, with 15 bases between the two germline ends. CDR1 and CDR2 (germline): MNHEY, SMNVEV (reference sequence). CDR3 amino acids: CASSLTLQGYNEQFF. As DNA, the CDR3 is TGTGCCAGCAGTCTGACTTTGCAGGGTTACAATGAGCAGTTCTTC.

DNA for the CDR3: TGTGCCAGCAGCCGCGGGACAGGGAAGAACACTGAAGCTTTCTTT. Translating gives CASSRGTGKNTEAFF. The J gene is TRBJ1-1, the V gene TRBV14; 9 nucleotides match TRBD1. Germline values: CDR1 SGHDN, CDR2 FVKESK. The CDR3 spans 15 residues. The V gene end was trimmed by 4 bases and the J gene end by 1 base; junction bases not matched to a gene: 4.

In nucleotides, the CDR3 is TGTGCCAGCAGCGTAGAGGGGGGGATAAAGGAAAAACTGTTTTTT. Amino acid sequence: CASSVEGGIKEKLFF. The chain is built from TRBV9 and TRBJ1-4, with D tentatively TRBD1 (6 bases). V was clipped by 0 bases and J by 8 bases, with 14 bases between them. The CDR3 totals 15 residues. Germline V lookup: CDR1 SGDLS, CDR2 YYNGEE. Drawing the rest from reference TRBV9 and TRBJ1-4, the complete variable domain is DSGVTQTPKHLITATGQRVTLRCSPRSGDLSVYWYQQSLDQGLQFLIQYYNGEERAKGNILERFSAQQFPDLHSELNLSSLELGDSALYFCASSVEGGIKEKLFFGSGTQLSVL.

The V call is TRBV11-1, the J call TRBJ2-1; TRBD2 agrees at 11 bases. CDR1 is SGHAT and CDR2 is FQDESV in the germline V gene (reference sequence). Trimming took 0 bases from V and 0 from J; bases not matched to a gene: 4. The CDR3 is made up of 18 amino acids. CDR3 coding DNA: TGTGCCAGCAGCTTAGCGTTAGCGGGAGGGAGCTCCTACAATGAGCAGTTCTTC. Amino acids: CASSLALAGGSSYNEQFF.

The rearrangement joins TRBV19 to TRBJ1-1, with 9 bases that match TRBD1. Germline CDR1 and CDR2: LNHDA and SQIVND (reference sequence). J was trimmed by 5 bases and V by 4 bases; bases with no gene match: 2. The CDR3 contains 13 residues. In DNA, the CDR3 is TGTGCCAGTAGTAGGGACAGGGAGACTGAAGCTTTCTTT. The encoded protein is CASSRDRETEAFF.